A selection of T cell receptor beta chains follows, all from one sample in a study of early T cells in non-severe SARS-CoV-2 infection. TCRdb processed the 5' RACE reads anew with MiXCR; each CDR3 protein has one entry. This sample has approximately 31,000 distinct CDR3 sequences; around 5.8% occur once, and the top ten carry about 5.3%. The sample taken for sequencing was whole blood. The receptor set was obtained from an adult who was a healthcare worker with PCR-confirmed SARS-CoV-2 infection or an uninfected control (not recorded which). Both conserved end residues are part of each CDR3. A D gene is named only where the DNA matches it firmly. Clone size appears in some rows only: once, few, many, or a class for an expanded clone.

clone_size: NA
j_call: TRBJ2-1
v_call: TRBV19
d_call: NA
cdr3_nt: TGTGCCAGTATTGACAGGTACAATGAGCAGTTCTTC
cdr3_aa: CASIDRYNEQFF

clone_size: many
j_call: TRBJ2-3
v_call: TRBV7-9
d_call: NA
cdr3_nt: TGTGCCAGCAGCTTTAGCGGAAGGGATACGCAGTATTTT
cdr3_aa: CASSFSGRDTQYF

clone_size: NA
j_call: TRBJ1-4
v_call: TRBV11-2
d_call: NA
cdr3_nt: TGTGCCAGCAGCTTCCCCACAGTTACTAATGAAAAACTGTTTTTT
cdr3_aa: CASSFPTVTNEKLFF

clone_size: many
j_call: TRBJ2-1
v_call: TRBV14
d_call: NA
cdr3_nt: TGTGCCAGCAGCCGCGGAAGGAGGACTTCCAGGGAGCAGTTCTTC
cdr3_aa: CASSRGRRTSREQFF

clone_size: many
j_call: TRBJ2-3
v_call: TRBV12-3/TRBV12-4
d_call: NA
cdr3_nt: TGTGCCAGCAGTTTTCGGGCGGCCACAGATACGCAGTATTTT
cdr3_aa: CASSFRAATDTQYF

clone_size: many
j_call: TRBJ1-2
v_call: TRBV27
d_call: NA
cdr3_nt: TGTGCCAGCAGTTTTGGACAGACTAACTATGGCTACACCTTC
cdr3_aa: CASSFGQTNYGYTF

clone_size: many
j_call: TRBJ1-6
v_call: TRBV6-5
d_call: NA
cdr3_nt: TGTGCCAGCAGTTACGGGGTTCAGAATAATTCACCCCTCCACTTT
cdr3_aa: CASSYGVQNNSPLHF

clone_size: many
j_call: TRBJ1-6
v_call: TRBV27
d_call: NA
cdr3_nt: TGTGCCAGCAGTTCCCCCTCAGGGCGCGGGGATTCACCCCTCCACTTT
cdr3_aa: CASSSPSGRGDSPLHF

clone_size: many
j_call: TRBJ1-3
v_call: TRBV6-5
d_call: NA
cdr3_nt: TGTGCCAGCAGCGCCCCAGGACCTGGAAACACCATATATTTT
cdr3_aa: CASSAPGPGNTIYF

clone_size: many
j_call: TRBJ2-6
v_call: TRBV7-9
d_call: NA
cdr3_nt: TGTGCCAGCAGCTCTGGACAGACTGGGGCCAACGTCCTGACTTTC
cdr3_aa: CASSSGQTGANVLTF

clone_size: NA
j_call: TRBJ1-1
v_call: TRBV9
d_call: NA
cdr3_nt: TGTGCCAGCAGCGTAGTGCCCCAGTTGAACACTGAAGCTTTCTTT
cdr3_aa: CASSVVPQLNTEAFF

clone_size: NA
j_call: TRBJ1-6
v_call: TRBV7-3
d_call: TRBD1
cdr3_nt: TGTGCCAGCAGCACCGGGACAGGGACCTCACCCCTCCACTTT
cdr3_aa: CASSTGTGTSPLHF

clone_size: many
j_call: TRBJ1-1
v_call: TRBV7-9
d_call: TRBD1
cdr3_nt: TGTGCCAGCAGTCCGGGACAGCCTCTGAACACTGAAGCTTTCTTT
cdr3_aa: CASSPGQPLNTEAFF

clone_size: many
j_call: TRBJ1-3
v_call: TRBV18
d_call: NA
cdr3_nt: TGTGCCAGCTCCCCCGACAGCTCTGACTCTGGAAACACCATATATTTT
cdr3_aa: CASSPDSSDSGNTIYF

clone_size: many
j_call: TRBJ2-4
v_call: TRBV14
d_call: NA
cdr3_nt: TGTGCCAGCAGCCTCAGTGGAGCCAAAAACATTCAGTACTTC
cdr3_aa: CASSLSGAKNIQYF

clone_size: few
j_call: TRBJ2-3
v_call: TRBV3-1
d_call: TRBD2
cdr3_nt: TGTGCCAGCAGCCAATCTTCACCTAGCGGGGTGGCCCGCATTTCCACAGATACGCAGTATTTT
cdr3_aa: CASSQSSPSGVARISTDTQYF

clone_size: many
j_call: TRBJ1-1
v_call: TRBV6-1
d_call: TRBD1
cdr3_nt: TGTGCCAGCATTGTTAGGACAGGGGAAACTTTCTTT
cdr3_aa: CASIVRTGETFF

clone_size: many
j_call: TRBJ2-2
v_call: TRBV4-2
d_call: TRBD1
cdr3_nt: TGTGCCAGCAGCCGAGACATTGCGGGACAGGACCTCGCGAACACCGGGGAGCTGTTTTTT
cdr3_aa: CASSRDIAGQDLANTGELFF

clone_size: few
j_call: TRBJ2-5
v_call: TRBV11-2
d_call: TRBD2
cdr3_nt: TGTGCCAGCAGCTCCCGAGGTAGCGGGAGGGCCGGAGAGACCCAGTACTTC
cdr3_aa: CASSSRGSGRAGETQYF

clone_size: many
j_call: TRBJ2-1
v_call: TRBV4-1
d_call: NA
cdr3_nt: TGCGCCAGCAGCCAAGGTGGAGCGTACAGCTCCTACAATGAGCAGTTCTTC
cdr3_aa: CASSQGGAYSSYNEQFF

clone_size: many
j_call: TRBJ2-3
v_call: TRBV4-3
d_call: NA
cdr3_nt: TGCGCCAGCAGCCCCGACTTGAACCTGCAGTATTTT
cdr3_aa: CASSPDLNLQYF

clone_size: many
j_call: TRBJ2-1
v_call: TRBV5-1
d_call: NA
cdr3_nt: TGCGCCAGCAGCTTGGCGGGACCAGACAATGAGCAGTTCTTC
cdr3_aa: CASSLAGPDNEQFF

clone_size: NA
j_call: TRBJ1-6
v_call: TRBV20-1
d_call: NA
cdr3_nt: TGCAGTGCCGCTCATCGACAGATGAATTCACCCCTCCACTTT
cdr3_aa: CSAAHRQMNSPLHF

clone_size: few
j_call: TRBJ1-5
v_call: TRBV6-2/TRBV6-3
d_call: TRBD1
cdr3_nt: TGTGCCAGCAGTTACTCGGAGGGACAGGTGGGCAATCAGCCCCAGCATTTT
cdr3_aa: CASSYSEGQVGNQPQHF

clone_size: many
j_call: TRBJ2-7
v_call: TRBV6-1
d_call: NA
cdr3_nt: TGTGCCAGCCTTAATGACAGGAACGAGCAGTACTTC
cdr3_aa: CASLNDRNEQYF

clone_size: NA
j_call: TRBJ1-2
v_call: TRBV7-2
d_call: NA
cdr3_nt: TGTGCCAGCAGCTTGGGTAGAGGGGCCCACTATGGCTACACCTTC
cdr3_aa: CASSLGRGAHYGYTF

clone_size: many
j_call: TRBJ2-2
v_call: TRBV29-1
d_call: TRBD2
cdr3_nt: TGCAGCGTTGAAGAGGATAGCGGGAGTGAAGTCGGGGAGCTGTTTTTT
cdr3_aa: CSVEEDSGSEVGELFF

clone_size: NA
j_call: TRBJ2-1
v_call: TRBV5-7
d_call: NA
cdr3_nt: TGTGCCAGCAGCTTGACCGGCGGGCAGTTCTTC
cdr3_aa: CASSLTGGQFF

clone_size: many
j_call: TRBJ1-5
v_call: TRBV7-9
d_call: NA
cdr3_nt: TGTGCCAGCAGCTTAGTGGCAAATCAGCCCCAGCATTTT
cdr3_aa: CASSLVANQPQHF

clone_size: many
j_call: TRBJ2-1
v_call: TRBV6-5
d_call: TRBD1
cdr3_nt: TGTGCCAGCAGCCGGACAGGGGCCACCTCCTACAATGAGCAGTTCTTC
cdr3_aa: CASSRTGATSYNEQFF

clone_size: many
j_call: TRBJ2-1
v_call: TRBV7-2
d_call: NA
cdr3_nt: TGTGCCAGCAGCTCGGACCAGTTTGCGAATGAGCAGTTCTTC
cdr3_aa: CASSSDQFANEQFF

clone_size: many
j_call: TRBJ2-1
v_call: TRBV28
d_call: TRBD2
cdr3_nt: TGTGCCAGCAGGTCTGCGGGGGGGTACAATGAGCAGTTCTTC
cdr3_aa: CASRSAGGYNEQFF

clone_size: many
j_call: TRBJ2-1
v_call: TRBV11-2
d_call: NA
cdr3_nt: TGTGCCAGCAGCTTAGGACTAGTCGGACCCAACAATGAGCAGTTCTTC
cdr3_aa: CASSLGLVGPNNEQFF

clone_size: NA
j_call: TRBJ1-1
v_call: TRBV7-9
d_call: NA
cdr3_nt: TGTGCCAGCAGCCCCAAAGGAGGGTCCAGTGAAGCTTTCTTT
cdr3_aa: CASSPKGGSSEAFF

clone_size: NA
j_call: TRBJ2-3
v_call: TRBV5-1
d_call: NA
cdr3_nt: TGCGCCAGCAGGCCCACAGGGACAGATACGCAGTATTTT
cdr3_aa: CASRPTGTDTQYF

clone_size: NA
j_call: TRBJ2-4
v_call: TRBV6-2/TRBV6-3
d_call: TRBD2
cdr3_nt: TGTGCCAGCAGTTACCGGCGGGAGGGTAAGAACATTCAGTACTTC
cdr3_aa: CASSYRREGKNIQYF

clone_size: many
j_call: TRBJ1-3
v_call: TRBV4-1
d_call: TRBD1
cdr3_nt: TGCGCCAGCAGCCGGCGGGACAGGGACTTTGTTGCTGGAAACACCATATATTTT
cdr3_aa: CASSRRDRDFVAGNTIYF

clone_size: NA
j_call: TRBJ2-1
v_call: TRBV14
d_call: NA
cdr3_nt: TGTGCCAGCAGCCAGGGGGCCTGGGGACCCTACAATGAGCAGTTCTTC
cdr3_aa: CASSQGAWGPYNEQFF

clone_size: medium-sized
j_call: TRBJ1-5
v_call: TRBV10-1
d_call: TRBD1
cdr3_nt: TGCGCCAGCCCGCCGGGGCAGGGGGATCGTCAGCCCCAGCATTTT
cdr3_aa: CASPPGQGDRQPQHF

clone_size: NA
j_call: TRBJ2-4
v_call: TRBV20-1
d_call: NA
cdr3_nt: TGCAGTGCTAGTAGTAGGGAAAACATTCAGTACTTC
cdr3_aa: CSASSRENIQYF

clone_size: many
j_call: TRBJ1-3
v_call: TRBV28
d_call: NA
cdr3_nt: TGTGCCAGCCTTGGAAACACCATATATTTT
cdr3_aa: CASLGNTIYF

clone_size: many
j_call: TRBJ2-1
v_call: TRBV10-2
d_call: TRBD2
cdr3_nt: TGCGCCAGCAGTGAGTCGATCTGGCTAGCGGACAATGAGCAGTTCTTC
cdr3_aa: CASSESIWLADNEQFF

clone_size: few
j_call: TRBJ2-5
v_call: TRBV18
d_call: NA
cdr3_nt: TGTGCCAGCTCACCAACAGAAGAGACCCAGTACTTC
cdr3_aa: CASSPTEETQYF

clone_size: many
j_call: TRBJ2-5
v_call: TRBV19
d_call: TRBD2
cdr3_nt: TGTGCCAGTAGTATGGGTCCTAGCGGTGAAGAGACCCAGTACTTC
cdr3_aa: CASSMGPSGEETQYF

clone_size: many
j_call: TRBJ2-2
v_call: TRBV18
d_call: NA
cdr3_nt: TGTGCCAGCTCACCACCGCGGGGCAACACCGGGGAGCTGTTTTTT
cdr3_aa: CASSPPRGNTGELFF

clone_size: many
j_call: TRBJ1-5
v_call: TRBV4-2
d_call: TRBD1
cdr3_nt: TGTGCCAGCAGCCCGGACAGGGGCATTGGGCCCCAGCATTTT
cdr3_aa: CASSPDRGIGPQHF

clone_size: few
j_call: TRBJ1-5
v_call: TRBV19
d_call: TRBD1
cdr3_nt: TGTGCCAGCGCACAGGGGGCGAGCAATCAGCCCCAGCATTTT
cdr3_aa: CASAQGASNQPQHF

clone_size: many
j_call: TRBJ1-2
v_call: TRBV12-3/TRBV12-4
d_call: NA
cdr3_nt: TGTGCCAGCAGTTTGAGAGGGTCGGGTGGCTACACCTTC
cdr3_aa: CASSLRGSGGYTF

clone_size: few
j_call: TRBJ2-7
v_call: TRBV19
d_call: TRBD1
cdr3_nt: TGTGCCAGTAGTGCTTCACACCGACAGGGTGGAGAGCAGTACTTC
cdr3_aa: CASSASHRQGGEQYF

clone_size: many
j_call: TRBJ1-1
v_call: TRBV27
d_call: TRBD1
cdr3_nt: TGTGCCAGCAGTTTATTGGGGCAGGGGGCCACTGAAGCTTTCTTT
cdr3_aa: CASSLLGQGATEAFF

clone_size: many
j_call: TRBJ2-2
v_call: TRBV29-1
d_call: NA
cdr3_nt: TGCAGCGTCGAAAAGAACACCGGGGAGCTGTTTTTT
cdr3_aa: CSVEKNTGELFF